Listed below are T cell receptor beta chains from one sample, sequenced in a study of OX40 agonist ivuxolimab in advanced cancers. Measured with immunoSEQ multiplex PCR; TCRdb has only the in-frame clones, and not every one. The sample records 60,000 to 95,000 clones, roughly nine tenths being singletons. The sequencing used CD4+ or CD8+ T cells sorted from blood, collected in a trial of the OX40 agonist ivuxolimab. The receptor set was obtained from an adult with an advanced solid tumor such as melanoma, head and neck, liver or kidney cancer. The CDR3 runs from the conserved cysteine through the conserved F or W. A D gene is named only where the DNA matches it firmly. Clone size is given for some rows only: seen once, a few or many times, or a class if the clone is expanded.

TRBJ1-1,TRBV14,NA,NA,TGTGCCAGCAGCCAAGGGGGGGGGCTGAACACTGAAGCTTTCTTT,CASSQGGGLNTEAFF
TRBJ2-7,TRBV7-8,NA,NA,TGTGCCAGCAGTCTTCAGCGGAGGGAAGTTTACGAGCAGTACTTC,CASSLQRREVYEQYF
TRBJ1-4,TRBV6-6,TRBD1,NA,TGTGCCAGCAGCCCGGACAGGGTTAGTGAAAAACTGTTTTTT,CASSPDRVSEKLFF
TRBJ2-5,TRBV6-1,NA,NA,TGTGCCAGCAGTGTGGGAGGCGAGACCCAGTACTTC,CASSVGGETQYF
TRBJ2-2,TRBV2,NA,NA,TGTGCCAGCAGTGGCGAGGACGCGTTGAACACCGGGGAGCTGTTTTTT,CASSGEDALNTGELFF
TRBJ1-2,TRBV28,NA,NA,TGTGCCAGCGTCAGCGTTAACTATGGCTACACCTTC,CASVSVNYGYTF
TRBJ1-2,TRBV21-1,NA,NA,TGTGCCAGCAGCAAAGGGGACAGGCTGGGCTATGGCTACACCTTC,CASSKGDRLGYGYTF
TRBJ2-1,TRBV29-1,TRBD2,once,TGCAGCCTACACTCGGGACTAGCGGGATACAATGAGCAGTTCTTC,CSLHSGLAGYNEQFF
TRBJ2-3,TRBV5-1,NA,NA,TGCGCCAGCAGCTTGGACGGCGCCTCAGATACGCAGTATTTT,CASSLDGASDTQYF
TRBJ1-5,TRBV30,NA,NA,TGTGCCTGGAGTGTAACCTCCCCCCAGCCCCAGCATTTT,CAWSVTSPQPQHF
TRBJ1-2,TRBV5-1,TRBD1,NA,TGCGCCAGCAGCTTGGTTCCGACAGGGGGCCGGGAGGGGAACTATGGCTACACCTTC,CASSLVPTGGREGNYGYTF
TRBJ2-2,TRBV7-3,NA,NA,TGTGCCAGCACTGCCGGGGGAGAGGGCACCGGGGAGCTGTTTTTT,CASTAGGEGTGELFF
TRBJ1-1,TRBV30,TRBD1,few,TGTGCCTGGACCGCCACCCAGCAGGGGGCGGGAGCTTTCTTT,CAWTATQQGAGAFF
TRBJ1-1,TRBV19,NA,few,TGTGCCAGTAGTAGGCAGGAGTCTGAAGCTTTCTTT,CASSRQESEAFF
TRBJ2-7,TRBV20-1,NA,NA,TGCAGTGGTAGGAACTCCTACGAGCAGTACTTC,CSGRNSYEQYF
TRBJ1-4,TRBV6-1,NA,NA,TGTGCCAGCAGGGGGATTTGGGTTAATGAAAAACTGTTTTTT,CASRGIWVNEKLFF
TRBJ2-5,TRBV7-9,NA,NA,TGTGCCAGCAGCTTCGGGCTCCAAGAGACCCAGTACTTC,CASSFGLQETQYF
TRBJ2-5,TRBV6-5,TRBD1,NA,TGTGCCAGCAGTTCAGCCGGGACAGGGGCCGAAGAGACCCAGTACTTC,CASSSAGTGAEETQYF
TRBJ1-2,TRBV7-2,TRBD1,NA,TGTGCCAGCAGCGAGGGACAGAACTATGGCTACACCTTC,CASSEGQNYGYTF
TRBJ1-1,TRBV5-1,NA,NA,TGCGCCAGCAGCGAACCCGAAGGACAGGCTTTCTTT,CASSEPEGQAFF
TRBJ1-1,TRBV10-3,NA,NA,TGTGCCATCAGTGGGGGGATGAACACTGAAGCTTTCTTT,CAISGGMNTEAFF
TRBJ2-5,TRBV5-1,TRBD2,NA,TGCGCCAGCAGCTTGCGGGGGGTTCAAGAGACCCAGTACTTC,CASSLRGVQETQYF
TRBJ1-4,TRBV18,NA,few,TGTGCCAGCTCACCCCGCCACGGCGAAAAACTGTTTTTT,CASSPRHGEKLFF
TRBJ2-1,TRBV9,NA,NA,TGTGCCAGCAGCCCATATATAGCGGTCCCCTACAATGAGCAGTTCTTC,CASSPYIAVPYNEQFF
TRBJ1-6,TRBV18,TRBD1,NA,TGTGCCAGCTCACCTACCGCACGGGCCGGGACAGGAACCCTGCCCCTCCACTTT,CASSPTARAGTGTLPLHF
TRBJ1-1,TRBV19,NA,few,TGTGCCAGTAATCACCCCCGGGCAGCCATGAACACTGAAGCTTTCTTT,CASNHPRAAMNTEAFF
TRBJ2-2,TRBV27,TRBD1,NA,TGTGCCAGCAGTAGGGACAGGATTGCCGGGGAGCTGTTTTTT,CASSRDRIAGELFF
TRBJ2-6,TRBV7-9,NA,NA,TGTGCCAGCAGCTTATTTTCAACTGGGGCCAACGTCCTGACTTTC,CASSLFSTGANVLTF
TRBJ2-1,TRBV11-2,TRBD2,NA,TGTGCCAGCAGCTTCCCGACTAGCGGGAGTGTATACAATGAGCAGTTCTTC,CASSFPTSGSVYNEQFF
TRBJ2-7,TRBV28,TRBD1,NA,TGTGCCATCAAGAGACAGGGGGGCCCCGACGAGCAGTACTTC,CAIKRQGGPDEQYF
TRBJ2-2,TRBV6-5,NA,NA,TGTGCCAGCAGTCGTCCGGGGGGCGCCGGGGAGCTGTTTTTT,CASSRPGGAGELFF
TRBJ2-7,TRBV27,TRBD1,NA,TGTGCCAGCAGGGCCCCCGGGACAGGGACCGAGCAGTACTTC,CASRAPGTGTEQYF
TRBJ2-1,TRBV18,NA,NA,TGTGCCAGCTCACTAATGGACCCGGCCGATGAGCAGTTCTTC,CASSLMDPADEQFF
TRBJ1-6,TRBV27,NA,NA,TGTGCCAGCAGTTGGGGTGGCAATTCACCCCTCCACTTT,CASSWGGNSPLHF
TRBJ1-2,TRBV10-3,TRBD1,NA,TGTGCCATCAGTGAGCAGGGACAGTCGGTTTTCAGGACCTTC,CAISEQGQSVFRTF
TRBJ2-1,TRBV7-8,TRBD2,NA,TGTGCCAGCAGCCAAAGCGGGGGGGCCTACAATGAGCAGTTCTTC,CASSQSGGAYNEQFF
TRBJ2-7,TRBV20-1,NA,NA,TGCAGTGCGCGTAGGCTGCCCGAGCAGTACTTC,CSARRLPEQYF
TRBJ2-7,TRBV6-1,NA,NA,TGTGCCAGCAGTGGGGACCACTCCTACGAGCAGTACTTC,CASSGDHSYEQYF
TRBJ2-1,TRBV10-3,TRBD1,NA,TGTGCCATCAGTGGTGGGGACAGGGTTTTGAATGAGCAGTTCTTC,CAISGGDRVLNEQFF
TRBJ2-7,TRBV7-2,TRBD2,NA,TGTGCCAGCAGCCCCCGGACTAGCGGGAACTACGAGCAGTACTTC,CASSPRTSGNYEQYF
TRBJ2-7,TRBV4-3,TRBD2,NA,TGCGCCAGCAGCCAGTATAGCGGGCCAAGCTCCTACGAGCAGTACTTC,CASSQYSGPSSYEQYF
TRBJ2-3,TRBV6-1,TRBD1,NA,TGTGCCAGCAGTGAAGGGACAGGGAACACAGATACGCAGTATTTT,CASSEGTGNTDTQYF
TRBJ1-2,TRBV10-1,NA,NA,TGCGCCAGCTTCCGGGTTGGCTACACCTTC,CASFRVGYTF
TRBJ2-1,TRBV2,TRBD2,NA,TGTGCCAGCACTATTAGCGGGGGCTCCTACAATGAGCAGTTCTTC,CASTISGGSYNEQFF
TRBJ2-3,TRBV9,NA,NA,TGTGCCAGCAAATCTTTCACAGATACGCAGTATTTT,CASKSFTDTQYF
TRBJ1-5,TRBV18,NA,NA,TGTGCCAGCTCAAGCTCAGGGGGCAATCAGCCCCAGCATTTT,CASSSSGGNQPQHF
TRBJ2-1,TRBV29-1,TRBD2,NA,TGCAGCGTCGCGGGTAGCGGGGGGGCCATGGTCGATGAGCAGTTCTTC,CSVAGSGGAMVDEQFF
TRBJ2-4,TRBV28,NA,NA,TGTGCCAGCAGCCTAATCGACAGGCAAAACATTCAGTACTTC,CASSLIDRQNIQYF